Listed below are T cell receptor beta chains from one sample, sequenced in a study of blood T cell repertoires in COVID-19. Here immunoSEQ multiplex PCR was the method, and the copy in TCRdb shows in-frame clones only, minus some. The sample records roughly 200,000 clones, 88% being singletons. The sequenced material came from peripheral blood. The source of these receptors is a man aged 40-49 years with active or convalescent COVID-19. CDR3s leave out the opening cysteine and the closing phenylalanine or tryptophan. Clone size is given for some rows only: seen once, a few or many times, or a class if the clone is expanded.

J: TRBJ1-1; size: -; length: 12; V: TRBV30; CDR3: AWTYNPGDTEAF
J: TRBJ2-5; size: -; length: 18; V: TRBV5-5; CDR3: ASSLFGGSGTSGGAETQY
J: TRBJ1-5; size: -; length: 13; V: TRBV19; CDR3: ASSLDRGSNQPQH
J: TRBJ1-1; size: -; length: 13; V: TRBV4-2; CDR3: ASTPPGGLNTEAF
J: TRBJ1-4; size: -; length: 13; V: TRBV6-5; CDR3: ASSPQGAKGGSLF
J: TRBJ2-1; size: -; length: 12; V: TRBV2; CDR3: ARVRAGVQGEQF
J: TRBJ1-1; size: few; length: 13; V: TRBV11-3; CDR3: ASSLRDRGNTEAF
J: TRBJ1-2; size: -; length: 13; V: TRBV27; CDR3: ASSSQGAWVDGYT
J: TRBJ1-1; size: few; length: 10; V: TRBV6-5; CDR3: ASSNRGQQAF
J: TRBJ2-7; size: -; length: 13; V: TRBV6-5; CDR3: ASRGHPPLSYEQY
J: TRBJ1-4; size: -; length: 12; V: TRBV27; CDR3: ASTRTGSNEKLF
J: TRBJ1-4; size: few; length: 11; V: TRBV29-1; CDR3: SVRTGSNEKLF
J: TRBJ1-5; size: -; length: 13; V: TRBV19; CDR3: ASRLGLPGNQPQH
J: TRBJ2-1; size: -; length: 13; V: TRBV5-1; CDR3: ASSWTSGDANEQF
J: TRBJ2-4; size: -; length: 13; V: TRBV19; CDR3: ASSLKFRGKNIQY
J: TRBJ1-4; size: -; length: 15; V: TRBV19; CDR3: ASSAWTGSATNEKLF
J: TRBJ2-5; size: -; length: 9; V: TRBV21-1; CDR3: ASSSVQTQY
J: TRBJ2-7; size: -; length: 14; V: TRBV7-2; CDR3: ASSLTPDSSYYEQY
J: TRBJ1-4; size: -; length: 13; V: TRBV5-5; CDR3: ASSKPGQDNEKLF
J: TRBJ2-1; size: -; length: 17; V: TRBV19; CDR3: ATRGGTSGGLSSYNEQF
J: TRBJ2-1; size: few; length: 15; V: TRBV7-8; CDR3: ASSAPGLAGGRNEQF
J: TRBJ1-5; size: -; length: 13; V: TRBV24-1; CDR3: ATSDTGKGNQPQH
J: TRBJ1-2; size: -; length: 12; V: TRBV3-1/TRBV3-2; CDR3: ASSPRGQEDGYT
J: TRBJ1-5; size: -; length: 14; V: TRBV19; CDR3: ASSPTPPRFNQPQH
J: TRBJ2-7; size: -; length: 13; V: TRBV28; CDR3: ASSTPDRGAYEQY
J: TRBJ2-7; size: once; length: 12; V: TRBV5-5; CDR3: ASSLESYSYEQY
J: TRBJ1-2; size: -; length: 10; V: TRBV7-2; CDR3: ASTTGTYGYT
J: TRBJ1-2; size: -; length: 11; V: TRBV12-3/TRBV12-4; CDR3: ASSFPPYYGYT
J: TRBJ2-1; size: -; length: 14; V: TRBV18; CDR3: ASSPDRRSSYNEQF
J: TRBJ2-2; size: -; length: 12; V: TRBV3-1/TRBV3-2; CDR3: ASSQVSGTGELF
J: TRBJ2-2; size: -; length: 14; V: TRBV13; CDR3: ASSPFGTGSTGELF
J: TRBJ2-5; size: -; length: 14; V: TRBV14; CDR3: ASSQGWGGRQETQY
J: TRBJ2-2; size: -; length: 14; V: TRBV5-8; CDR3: ASSLGFRTVPGELF
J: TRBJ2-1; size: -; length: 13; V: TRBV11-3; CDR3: ASSPLQGTYNEQF
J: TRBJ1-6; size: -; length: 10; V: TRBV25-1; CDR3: ASSELEAPLH
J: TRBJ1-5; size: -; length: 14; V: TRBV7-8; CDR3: ASSSQDRDRYQPQH
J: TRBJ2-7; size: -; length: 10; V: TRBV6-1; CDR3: ASAGETSEQY
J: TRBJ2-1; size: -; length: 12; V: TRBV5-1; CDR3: ASSRRQGGNEQF
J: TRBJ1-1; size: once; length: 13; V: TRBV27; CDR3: ASRTHRARPNEAF
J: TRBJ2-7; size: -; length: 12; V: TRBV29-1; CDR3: SVHAGGQGYEQY
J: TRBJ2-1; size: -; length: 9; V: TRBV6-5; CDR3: ASTVSGEQF